This entry features one T cell receptor beta chain sequence. The CDR3 has 15 amino acids. Trimming took 5 bases from V and 3 from J; bases not matched to a gene: 4. Germline V gene lookup returns CDR1 SGHTA and CDR2 FQGTGA. These data come from a study of blood T cell repertoires in COVID-19. Using immunoSEQ multiplex PCR, the repertoire was profiled, and TCRdb retains in-frame clones only, with some absent. The sample holds some 180,000 clones; 75% to 85% are singletons and the top ten take approximately 12%. This chain links TRBV7-3 with TRBJ1-6; 7 bases are shared with TRBD1. The TCR was taken from an elderly woman with COVID-19, enrolled during active disease. Sequencing input: peripheral blood. CDR3 loop: CASSLGTVYNSPLHF. CDR3 nucleotide sequence: TGTGCCAGCAGCCTGGGGACAGTCTATAATTCACCCCTCCACTTT.